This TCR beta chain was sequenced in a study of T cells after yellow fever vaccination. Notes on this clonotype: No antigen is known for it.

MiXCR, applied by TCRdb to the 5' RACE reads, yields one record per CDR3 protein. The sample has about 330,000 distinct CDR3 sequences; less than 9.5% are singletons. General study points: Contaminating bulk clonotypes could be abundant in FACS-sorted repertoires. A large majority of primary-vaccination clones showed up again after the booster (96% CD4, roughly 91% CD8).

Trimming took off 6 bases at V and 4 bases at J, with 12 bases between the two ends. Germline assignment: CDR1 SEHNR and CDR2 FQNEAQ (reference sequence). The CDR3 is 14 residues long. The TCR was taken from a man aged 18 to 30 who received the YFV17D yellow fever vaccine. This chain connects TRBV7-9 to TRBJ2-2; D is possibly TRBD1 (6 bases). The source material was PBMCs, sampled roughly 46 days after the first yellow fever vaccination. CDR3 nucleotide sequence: TGTGCCAGCAGTGGGGGCGTCAGCACCGGGGAGCTGTTTTTT. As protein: CASSGGVSTGELFF.